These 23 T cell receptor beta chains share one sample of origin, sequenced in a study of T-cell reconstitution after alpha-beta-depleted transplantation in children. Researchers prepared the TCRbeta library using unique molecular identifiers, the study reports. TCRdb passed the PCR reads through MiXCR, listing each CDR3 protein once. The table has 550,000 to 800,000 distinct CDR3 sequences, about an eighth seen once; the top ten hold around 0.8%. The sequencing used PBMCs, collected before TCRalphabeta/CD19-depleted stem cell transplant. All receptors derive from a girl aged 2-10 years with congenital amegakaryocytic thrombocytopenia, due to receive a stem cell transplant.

CDR3 nucleotides: TGTGCCAGCAGACGGGACCCCCCTGGGGTGAACACTGAAGCTTTCTTT. Translating it yields CASRRDPPGVNTEAFF. The chain has TRBV12-3 or TRBV12-4 and TRBJ1-1, with D possibly being TRBD1 (5 bases). The CDR3 spans 16 residues. V gave up 6 bases and J gave up 0 bases, with 17 bases separating them.

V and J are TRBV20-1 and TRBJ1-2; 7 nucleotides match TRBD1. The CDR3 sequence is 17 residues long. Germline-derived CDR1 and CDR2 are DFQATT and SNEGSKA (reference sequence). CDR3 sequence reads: CCGVRTAELGQNYGYTF. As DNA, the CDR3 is TGCTGTGGAGTCCGTACGGCTGAACTGGGACAGAACTATGGCTACACCTTC.

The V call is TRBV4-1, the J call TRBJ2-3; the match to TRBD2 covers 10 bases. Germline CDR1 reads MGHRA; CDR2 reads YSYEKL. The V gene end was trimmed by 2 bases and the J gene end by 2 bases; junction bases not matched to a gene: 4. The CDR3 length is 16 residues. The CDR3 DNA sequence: TGCGCCAGCAGCCAAACCAGCGGGAGGGCCACAGATACGCAGTATTTT. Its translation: CASSQTSGRATDTQYF.

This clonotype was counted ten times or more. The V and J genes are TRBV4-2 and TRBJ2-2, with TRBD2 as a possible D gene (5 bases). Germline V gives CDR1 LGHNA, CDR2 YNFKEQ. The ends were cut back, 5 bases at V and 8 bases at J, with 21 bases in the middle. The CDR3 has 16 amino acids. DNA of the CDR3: TGTGCCAGCAGCGCCCATCCAGCGGCCGATACTGGGGAGCTGTTTTTT. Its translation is CASSAHPAADTGELFF.

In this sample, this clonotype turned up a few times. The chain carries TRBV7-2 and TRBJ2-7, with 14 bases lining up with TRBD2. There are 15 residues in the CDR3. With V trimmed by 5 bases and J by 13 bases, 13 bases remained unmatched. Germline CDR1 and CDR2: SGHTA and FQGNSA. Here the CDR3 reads CASSPIPGLAGDSYF. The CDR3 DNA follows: TGTGCCAGCAGCCCCATCCCGGGACTAGCGGGAGATAGTTACTTC.

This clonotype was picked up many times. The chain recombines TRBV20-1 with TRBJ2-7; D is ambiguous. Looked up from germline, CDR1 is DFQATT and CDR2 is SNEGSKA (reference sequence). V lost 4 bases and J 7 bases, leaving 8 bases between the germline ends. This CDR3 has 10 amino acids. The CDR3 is CSAIREEQYF. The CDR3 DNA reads TGCAGTGCTATACGTGAGGAGCAGTACTTC.

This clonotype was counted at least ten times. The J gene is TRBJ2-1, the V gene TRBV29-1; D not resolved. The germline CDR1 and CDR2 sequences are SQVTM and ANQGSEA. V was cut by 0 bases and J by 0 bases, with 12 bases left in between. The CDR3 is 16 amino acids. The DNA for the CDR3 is TGCAGCGTTGAAGATTTCGGGTCGGGCTCCTACAATGAGCAGTTCTTC. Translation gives CSVEDFGSGSYNEQFF.

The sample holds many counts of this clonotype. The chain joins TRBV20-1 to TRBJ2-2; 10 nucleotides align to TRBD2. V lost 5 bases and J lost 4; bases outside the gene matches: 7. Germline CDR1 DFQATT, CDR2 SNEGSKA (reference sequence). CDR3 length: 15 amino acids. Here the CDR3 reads CSAGSGRFGTGELFF. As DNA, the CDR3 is TGCAGTGCTGGTAGCGGGAGGTTCGGCACCGGGGAGCTGTTTTTT.

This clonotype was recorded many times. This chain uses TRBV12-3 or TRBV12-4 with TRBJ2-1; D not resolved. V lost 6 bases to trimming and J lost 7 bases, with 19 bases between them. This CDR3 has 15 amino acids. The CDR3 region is CASSYRSAIGNEQFF. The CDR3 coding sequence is TGTGCCAGCAGCTACCGATCGGCCATTGGGAATGAGCAGTTCTTC.

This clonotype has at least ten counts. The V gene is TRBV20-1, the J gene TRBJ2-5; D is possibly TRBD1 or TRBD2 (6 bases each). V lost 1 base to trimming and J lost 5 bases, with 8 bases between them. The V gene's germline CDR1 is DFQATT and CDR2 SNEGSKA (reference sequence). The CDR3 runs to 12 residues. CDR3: CSARGGAETQYF. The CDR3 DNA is TGCAGTGCTAGAGGGGGGGCTGAGACCCAGTACTTC.

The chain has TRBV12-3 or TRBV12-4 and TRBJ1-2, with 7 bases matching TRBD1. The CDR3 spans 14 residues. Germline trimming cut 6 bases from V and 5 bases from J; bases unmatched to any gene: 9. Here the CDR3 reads CASSISDRRYGYTF. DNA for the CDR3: TGTGCCAGCAGCATTTCGGACAGGAGGTATGGCTACACCTTC.

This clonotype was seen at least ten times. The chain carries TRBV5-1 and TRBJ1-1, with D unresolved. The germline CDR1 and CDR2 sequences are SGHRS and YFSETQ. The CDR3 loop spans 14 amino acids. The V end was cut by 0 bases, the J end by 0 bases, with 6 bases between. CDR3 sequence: CASSLDGMNTEAFF. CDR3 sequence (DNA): TGCGCCAGCAGCTTGGACGGGATGAACACTGAAGCTTTCTTT. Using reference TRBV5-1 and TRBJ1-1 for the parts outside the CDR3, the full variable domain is KAGVTQTPRYLIKTRGQQVTLSCSPISGHRSVSWYQQTPGQGLQFLFEYFSETQRNKGNFPGRFSGRQFSNSRSEMNVSTLELGDSALYLCASSLDGMNTEAFFGQGTRLTVV.

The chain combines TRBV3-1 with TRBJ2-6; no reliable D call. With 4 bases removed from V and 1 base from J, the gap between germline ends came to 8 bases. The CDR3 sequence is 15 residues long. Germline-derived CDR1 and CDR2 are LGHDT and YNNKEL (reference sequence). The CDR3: CASSPIASGANVLTF. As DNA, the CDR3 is TGTGCCAGCAGCCCCATAGCTTCTGGGGCCAACGTCCTGACTTTC. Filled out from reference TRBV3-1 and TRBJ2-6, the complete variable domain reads DTAVSQTPKYLVTQMGNDKSIKCEQNLGHDTMYWYKQDSKKFLKIMFSYNNKELIINETVPNRFSPKSPDKAHLNLHINSLELGDSAVYFCASSPIASGANVLTFGAGSRLTVL.

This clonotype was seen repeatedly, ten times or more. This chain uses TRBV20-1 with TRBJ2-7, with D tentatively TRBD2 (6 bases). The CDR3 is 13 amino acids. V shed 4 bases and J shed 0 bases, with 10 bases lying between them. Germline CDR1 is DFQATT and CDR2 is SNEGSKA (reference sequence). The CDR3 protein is CSATGGSSYEQYF. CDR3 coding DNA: TGCAGTGCTACCGGAGGGTCCTCCTACGAGCAGTACTTC.

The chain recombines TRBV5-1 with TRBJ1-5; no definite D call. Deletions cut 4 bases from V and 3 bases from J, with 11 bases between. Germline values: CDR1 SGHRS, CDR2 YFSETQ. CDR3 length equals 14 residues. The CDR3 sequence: CASSPAPYNQPQHF. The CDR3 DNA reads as TGCGCCAGCAGCCCCGCTCCTTACAATCAGCCCCAGCATTTT.

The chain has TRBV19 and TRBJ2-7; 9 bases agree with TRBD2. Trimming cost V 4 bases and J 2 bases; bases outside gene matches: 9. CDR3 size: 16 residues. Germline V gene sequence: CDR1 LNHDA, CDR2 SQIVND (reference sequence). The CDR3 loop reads CASSNGVAGATYEQYF. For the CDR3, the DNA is TGTGCCAGTAGTAATGGAGTAGCGGGAGCGACCTACGAGCAGTACTTC.

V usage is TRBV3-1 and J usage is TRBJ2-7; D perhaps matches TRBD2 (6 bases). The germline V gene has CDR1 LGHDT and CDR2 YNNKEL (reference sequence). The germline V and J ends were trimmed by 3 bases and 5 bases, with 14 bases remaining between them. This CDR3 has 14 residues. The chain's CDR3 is CASSQWRESDEQYF. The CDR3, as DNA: TGTGCCAGCAGCCAGTGGAGGGAGTCCGACGAGCAGTACTTC.

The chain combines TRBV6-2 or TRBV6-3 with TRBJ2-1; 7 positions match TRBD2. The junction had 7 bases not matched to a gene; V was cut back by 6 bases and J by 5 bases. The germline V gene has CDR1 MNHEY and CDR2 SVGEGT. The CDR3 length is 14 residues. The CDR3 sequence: CASSSLAIDNEQFF. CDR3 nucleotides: TGTGCCAGCAGCTCACTAGCGATCGACAATGAGCAGTTCTTC.

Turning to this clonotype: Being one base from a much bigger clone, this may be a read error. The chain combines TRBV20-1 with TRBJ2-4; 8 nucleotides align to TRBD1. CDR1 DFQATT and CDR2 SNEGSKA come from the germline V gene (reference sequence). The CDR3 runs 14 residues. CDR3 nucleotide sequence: TGCAGTGTCCCGGACAGGGTGGTCAAAAACATTCAGTCCTTC. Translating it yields CSVPDRVVKNIQSF.

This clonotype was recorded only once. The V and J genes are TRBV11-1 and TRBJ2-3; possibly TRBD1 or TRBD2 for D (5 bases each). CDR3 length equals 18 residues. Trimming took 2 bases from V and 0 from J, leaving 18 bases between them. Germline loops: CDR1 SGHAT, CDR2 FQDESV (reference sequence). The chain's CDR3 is CASSLQEGDLLSTDTQYF. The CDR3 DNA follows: TGTGCCAGCAGCTTACAGGAAGGGGACCTCCTCAGCACAGATACGCAGTATTTT.

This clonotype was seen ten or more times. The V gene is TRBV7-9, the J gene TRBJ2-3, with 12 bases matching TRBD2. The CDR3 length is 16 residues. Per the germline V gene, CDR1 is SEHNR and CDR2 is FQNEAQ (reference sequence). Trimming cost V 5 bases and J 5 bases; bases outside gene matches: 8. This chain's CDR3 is CASSPASGRAIDTQYF. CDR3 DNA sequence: TGTGCCAGCAGCCCGGCTAGCGGGAGGGCCATAGATACGCAGTATTTT. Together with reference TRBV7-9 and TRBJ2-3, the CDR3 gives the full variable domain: DTGVSQNPRHKITKRGQNVTFRCDPISEHNRLYWYRQTLGQGPEFLTYFQNEAQLEKSRLLSDRFSAERPKGSFSTLEIQRTEQGDSAMYLCASSPASGRAIDTQYFGPGTRLTVL.

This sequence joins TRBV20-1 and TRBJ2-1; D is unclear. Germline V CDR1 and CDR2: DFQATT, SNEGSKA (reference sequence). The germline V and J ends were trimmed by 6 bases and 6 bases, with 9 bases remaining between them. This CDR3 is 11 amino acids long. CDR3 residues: CSAQATNEQFF. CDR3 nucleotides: TGCAGTGCCCAAGCCACCAATGAGCAGTTCTTC.

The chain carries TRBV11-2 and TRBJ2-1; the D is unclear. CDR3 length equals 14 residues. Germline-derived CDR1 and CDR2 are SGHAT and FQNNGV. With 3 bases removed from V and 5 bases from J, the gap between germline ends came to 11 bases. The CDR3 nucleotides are TGTGCCAGCAGCTTTCCGGATCAACACAATGAGCAGTTCTTC. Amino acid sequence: CASSFPDQHNEQFF. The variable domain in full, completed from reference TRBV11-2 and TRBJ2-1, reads EAGVAQSPRYKIIEKRQSVAFWCNPISGHATLYWYQQILGQGPKLLIQFQNNGVVDDSQLPKDRFSAERLKGVDSTLKIQPAKLEDSAVYLCASSFPDQHNEQFFGPGTRLTVL.